These T cell receptor beta chains were read from a single sample in a study of T cells in Graves' hyperthyroidism and ophthalmopathy. TCRdb reprocessed the multiplex PCR reads with MiXCR, giving one entry per CDR3 protein. The top ten clones hold about 21% of a sample with 360,000 or so distinct CDR3 sequences, 15% of them seen once. The sequenced material came from blood. The receptors derive from a woman between 55 and 75 years old with Graves' ophthalmopathy. Each CDR3 is given with its conserved first and last residue. D genes are given only for firm matches. Part of the rows lack a size; the others show once, few, many or a class for expanded clones.

d_call	cdr3_length	v_call	j_call	clone_size	cdr3_aa	cdr3_nt
TRBD2	14	TRBV20-1	TRBJ2-1	many	CSANPSGSYNEQFF	TGCAGTGCTAATCCTAGCGGCTCCTACAATGAGCAGTTCTTC
TRBD1	15	TRBV3-1	TRBJ1-1	few	CASSPAQGGGTEAFF	TGTGCCAGCAGCCCTGCACAGGGGGGGGGGACTGAAGCTTTCTTT
TRBD2	11	TRBV10-3	TRBJ2-2	-	CATAGAGELFF	TGTGCCACAGCGGGAGCGGGGGAGCTGTTTTTT
-	13	TRBV7-3	TRBJ2-1	few	CASSLTGPNEQFF	TGTGCCAGCAGCTTAACTGGGCCGAATGAGCAGTTCTTC
TRBD1	13	TRBV7-7	TRBJ2-2	few	CASSRDRAGELFF	TGTGCCAGCAGCCGAGACAGGGCCGGGGAGCTGTTTTTT
TRBD1	13	TRBV12-3/TRBV12-4	TRBJ1-1	many	CASSTTGRTEAFF	TGTGCCAGCAGTACGACAGGGAGAACTGAAGCTTTCTTT
TRBD1	16	TRBV5-1	TRBJ2-2	many	CASSQQGAADTGELFF	TGCGCCAGCAGCCAACAGGGGGCGGCTGACACCGGGGAGCTGTTTTTT
-	12	TRBV11-2	TRBJ2-3	-	CASSPMGDTQYF	TGTGCCAGCAGCCCCATGGGAGATACGCAGTATTTT
-	14	TRBV7-9	TRBJ2-7	few	CASSLAASSYEQYF	TGTGCCAGCAGCTTAGCGGCAAGCTCCTACGAGCAGTACTTC
TRBD1	15	TRBV2	TRBJ1-4	many	CASSVSGTGAEKLFF	TGTGCCAGCAGTGTCTCCGGGACAGGGGCCGAAAAACTGTTTTTT
-	12	TRBV29-1	TRBJ2-1	-	CSVASVQNEQFF	TGCAGCGTCGCCAGCGTTCAAAATGAGCAGTTCTTC
TRBD2	17	TRBV20-1	TRBJ2-1	many	CSAREGLAGGPYNEQFF	TGCAGTGCTAGAGAAGGACTAGCGGGAGGGCCATACAATGAGCAGTTCTTC
-	20	TRBV4-1	TRBJ2-7	-	CASSQEGTGGGSGTSYEQYF	TGCGCCAGCAGCCAAGAAGGTACAGGGGGGGGTAGCGGGACTTCCTACGAGCAGTACTTC
-	15	TRBV28	TRBJ2-2	many	CASSPFRSDTGELFF	TGTGCCAGCAGTCCCTTCCGTAGCGACACCGGGGAGCTGTTTTTT
TRBD2	14	TRBV29-1	TRBJ2-1	many	CSAQSGSGYNEQFF	TGCAGCGCCCAGAGCGGGAGTGGATACAATGAGCAGTTCTTC
TRBD2	14	TRBV20-1	TRBJ2-7	many	CSAGQTSGRYEQYF	TGCAGTGCTGGACAGACTAGCGGGAGATACGAGCAGTACTTC
TRBD2	16	TRBV11-2	TRBJ2-7	many	CASSLRGASGPYEQYF	TGTGCCAGCAGCTTAAGAGGGGCTAGCGGCCCCTACGAGCAGTACTTC
TRBD1	13	TRBV19	TRBJ1-2	-	CASRRTGPSGYTF	TGTGCCAGTAGGAGGACAGGCCCTAGCGGCTACACCTTC
-	15	TRBV20-1	TRBJ2-3	-	CSARDAAGAPDTQYF	TGCAGTGCTAGAGATGCGGCTGGGGCCCCAGATACGCAGTATTTT
TRBD1	15	TRBV28	TRBJ1-3	few	CASRPGTGHGNTIYF	TGTGCCAGCAGACCGGGGACAGGGCACGGAAACACCATATATTTT
TRBD1	15	TRBV28	TRBJ1-3	-	CASRGTAFSGNTIYF	TGTGCCAGCCGGGGGACAGCCTTCTCTGGAAACACCATATATTTT
-	14	TRBV18	TRBJ2-5	many	CASSPPSIQETQYF	TGTGCCAGCTCACCACCGAGTATCCAAGAGACCCAGTACTTC
-	17	TRBV19	TRBJ1-1	-	CASRPQGGNPRNTEAFF	TGTGCCAGTAGGCCTCAGGGAGGGAACCCTCGAAACACTGAAGCTTTCTTT
-	14	TRBV18	TRBJ2-7	-	CASSPRRIVYEQYF	TGTGCCAGCTCACCAAGGCGGATTGTCTACGAGCAGTACTTC
TRBD2	15	TRBV20-1	TRBJ2-7	many	CSATPGGRLLWEQYF	TGCAGTGCCACCCCCGGCGGGAGGTTGTTGTGGGAGCAGTACTTC
-	15	TRBV12-3/TRBV12-4	TRBJ2-7	many	CASRPRTYGPSEQYF	TGTGCCAGCAGACCTCGGACCTACGGGCCCTCCGAGCAGTACTTC
-	14	TRBV27	TRBJ2-7	many	CASSLSASWGEQYF	TGTGCCAGCAGTTTATCGGCCAGTTGGGGGGAGCAGTACTTC
-	13	TRBV19	TRBJ2-5	-	CASSMVRGPTQYF	TGTGCCAGTAGTATGGTAAGGGGCCCGACCCAGTACTTC
TRBD2	15	TRBV20-1	TRBJ2-3	many	CSARGASGSTDTQYF	TGCAGTGCTAGAGGAGCTAGCGGGAGCACAGATACGCAGTATTTT
-	14	TRBV28	TRBJ1-2	many	CASSLNAGVQGYTF	TGTGCCAGCAGTTTAAACGCGGGAGTTCAGGGCTACACCTTC
-	14	TRBV18	TRBJ2-1	many	CASSPSGPQNEQFF	TGTGCCAGCTCACCAAGCGGCCCGCAGAATGAGCAGTTCTTC
TRBD2	16	TRBV7-2	TRBJ2-3	many	CASSYGLAGGTDTQYF	TGTGCCAGCAGCTACGGACTAGCGGGAGGCACAGATACGCAGTATTTT
-	13	TRBV3-1	TRBJ1-1	-	CASSQDEGAEAFF	TGTGCCAGCAGCCAAGATGAGGGTGCTGAAGCTTTCTTT
-	16	TRBV19	TRBJ1-4	-	CASRERILATNEKLFF	TGTGCCAGTAGGGAGAGGATCCTTGCAACTAATGAAAAACTGTTTTTT
TRBD2	16	TRBV7-9	TRBJ2-3	many	CASRIGLAGATDTQYF	TGTGCCAGCAGAATAGGACTAGCGGGAGCCACAGATACGCAGTATTTT
-	15	TRBV19	TRBJ2-5	-	CASSIGFGSRETQYF	TGTGCCAGTAGTATAGGTTTCGGGAGTCGTGAGACCCAGTACTTC
TRBD2	18	TRBV28	TRBJ2-2	many	CASSGSGGRRSDTGELFF	TGTGCCAGCAGTGGGTCGGGAGGGCGCCGATCAGACACCGGGGAGCTGTTTTTT